The 17 T cell receptor beta chains below all came from one sample that was sequenced in a study of OX40 agonist ivuxolimab in advanced cancers. Generated by immunoSEQ multiplex PCR, the TCRdb table keeps only in-frame clones and is missing some. The sample carries roughly 56,000 clones, 86% recorded once. Sequences were derived from CD4+ or CD8+ T cells sorted from blood, sampled in a trial of the OX40 agonist ivuxolimab. The receptors come from an adult with an advanced solid tumor such as melanoma, head and neck, liver or kidney cancer.

This rearrangement joins TRBV5-1 to TRBJ2-7; tentative D call: TRBD1 (7 bases). Trimming removed 0 bases at V and 12 bases at J, with 16 bases between. Per the germline V gene, CDR1 is SGHRS and CDR2 is YFSETQ. The CDR3 is 13 amino acids. The CDR3 DNA is TGCGCCAGCAGCTTGGACCAGGGGGGTATCTGGTACTTC. Protein: CASSLDQGGIWYF.

This chain uses TRBV11-3 with TRBJ2-1, with 7 bases matching TRBD1. The germline gives CDR1 SGHNT, CDR2 YENEEA. The CDR3 has 14 amino acids. The ends lost 1 base at V and 5 bases at J; junction bases unmatched: 2. CDR3 loop: CASSLVGTDNEQFF. The DNA of the CDR3 is TGTGCCAGCAGCTTAGTTGGGACAGACAATGAGCAGTTCTTC.

This chain joins TRBV6-1 and TRBJ1-5; D is undetermined. Germline V lookup: CDR1 MNHNS, CDR2 SASEGT. This CDR3 has 13 amino acids. Trimming pared 6 bases from V and 3 bases from J, leaving 9 bases between. For the CDR3, the DNA is TGTGCCAGCAGGGGAGAGAACAATCAGCCCCAGCATTTT. It specifies CASRGENNQPQHF.

This chain connects TRBV19 to TRBJ2-7; tentatively, D is TRBD1 (5 bases). V lost 5 bases, J lost 4 bases, and 12 bases lay in between. The CDR3 runs 13 residues. Germline V gene sequence: CDR1 LNHDA, CDR2 SQIVND (reference sequence). The CDR3 region has the DNA TGTGCCAGTAGTTCATCCCAGGGTTACGAGCAGTACTTC. It specifies CASSSSQGYEQYF.

The chain combines TRBV6-5 with TRBJ1-1, with a weak D call TRBD1 (6 bases). This CDR3 comprises 15 residues. V lost 2 bases and J 1 base, leaving 11 bases between the germline ends. Germline V CDR1 and CDR2: MNHEY, SVGAGI. The CDR3 sequence is CASSYPTQGNTEAFF. The DNA for the CDR3 is TGTGCCAGCAGTTACCCCACACAGGGGAACACTGAAGCTTTCTTT.

The chain couples TRBV30 to TRBJ1-5; D is perhaps TRBD1 (5 bases). The CDR3 runs 15 residues. V dropped 2 bases and J dropped 2 bases, with 13 bases sitting between them. Germline V lookup: CDR1 GTSNPN, CDR2 SVGIG (reference sequence). CDR3 residues: CAWSPGRGGNQPQHF. CDR3 bases: TGTGCCTGGAGTCCCGGAAGGGGCGGCAATCAGCCCCAGCATTTT.

This clone has a single count. V usage is TRBV30 and J usage is TRBJ2-5; D is possibly TRBD1 (6 bases). The ends were cut back, 3 bases at V and 5 bases at J, with 10 bases in the middle. The CDR3 extends over 12 amino acids. Germline CDR1 GTSNPN, CDR2 SVGIG (reference sequence). The CDR3: CAWRRDTETQYF. The CDR3 DNA sequence: TGTGCCTGGAGGAGGGACACCGAGACCCAGTACTTC.

Written as DNA, the CDR3 is TGTGCCAGCACCCTCGGACTGCACGGGGCAGATACGCAGTATTTT. Translated, it gives CASTLGLHGADTQYF. The chain joins TRBV11-1 to TRBJ2-3; possible D gene TRBD2, 5 bases. The length of the CDR3 is 15 residues. V dropped 7 bases and J dropped 4 bases, with 18 bases sitting between them. Germline V gene sequence: CDR1 SGHAT, CDR2 FQDESV (reference sequence).

This chain uses TRBV10-3 with TRBJ1-3; tentative D call: TRBD1 (6 bases). The V gene lost 4 bases and the J gene lost 4 bases, with 11 bases spanning the gap. Germline V gives CDR1 ENHRY, CDR2 SYGVKD. CDR3 size: 14 residues. In DNA, the CDR3 is TGTGCCATCAGTGCAGGTGGGGGCGGAAACACCATATATTTT. This gives the protein CAISAGGGGNTIYF.

The chain links TRBV15 to TRBJ1-2, with D unresolved. This CDR3 has 15 amino acids. Germline-derived CDR1 and CDR2 are LNHNV and YYDKDF (reference sequence). Trimming stripped 1 base from V and 4 bases from J, with 13 bases between. The chain's CDR3 is CATSRATRTAYGYTF. CDR3 DNA sequence: TGTGCCACCAGCAGAGCTACTCGAACAGCCTATGGCTACACCTTC.

The chain employs TRBV19 and TRBJ2-7, with a tentative D call TRBD2 (6 bases). V lost 3 bases to trimming and J lost 4 bases, with 16 bases between them. The CDR3 loop spans 15 amino acids. Germline CDR1 reads LNHDA; CDR2 reads SQIVND (reference sequence). CDR3 sequence: CASSMVWAGTYEQYF. The CDR3 DNA reads as TGTGCCAGTAGTATGGTGTGGGCAGGGACTTACGAGCAGTACTTC.

The chain couples TRBV10-1 to TRBJ2-3; D might be TRBD2 (5 bases). Trimming pared 7 bases from V and 0 bases from J, leaving 11 bases between. The CDR3 length is 14 residues. Germline V gene data show CDR1 as WNHNN and CDR2 as SYGVQD (reference sequence). CDR3 DNA: TGCGCCAGCAAACGGAGGCAGAGCACAGATACGCAGTATTTT. As protein: CASKRRQSTDTQYF.

This sequence joins TRBV6-5 and TRBJ1-6; the D gene is possibly TRBD1 (5 bases). The CDR3 loop spans 12 amino acids. CDR1 and CDR2 from the germline V gene are MNHEY and SVGAGI. The CDR3 nucleotides read TGTGCGACCGGGACGGGGGTCTCACCCCTCCACTTT. Its protein product is CATGTGVSPLHF.

V is TRBV5-1 and J is TRBJ1-6, with D perhaps TRBD1 (6 bases). The CDR3 runs to 15 residues. V was shortened by 3 bases and J by 7 bases, with 14 bases between the two germline ends. Germline CDR1 reads SGHRS; CDR2 reads YFSETQ. The CDR3 DNA sequence: TGCGCCAGCAGCTCCAGATGGACAGAGAATTCACCCCTCCACTTT. Its protein is CASSSRWTENSPLHF.

V is TRBV18 and J is TRBJ1-4; no firm D call. With 3 bases removed from V and 8 bases from J, the gap between germline ends came to 10 bases. The CDR3 runs 13 residues. Germline CDR1 KGHSH, CDR2 LQKENI. CDR3 loop: CASSPTVGEKLFF. CDR3 in DNA: TGTGCCAGCTCACCTACCGTCGGGGAAAAACTGTTTTTT.

The rearrangement links TRBV9 to TRBJ2-7, with D perhaps matching TRBD1 (5 bases). CDR3 length: 14 amino acids. V was trimmed by 0 bases and J by 1 base, leaving 8 bases between them. CDR1 and CDR2 from the germline V gene are SGDLS and YYNGEE. CDR3 in DNA: TGTGCCAGCAGCGTAGCTGGGGCGTCCTACGAGCAGTACTTC. Translation gives CASSVAGASYEQYF.

V usage is TRBV9 and J usage is TRBJ2-2, with a tentative D call TRBD1 (6 bases). CDR1 is SGDLS and CDR2 is YYNGEE in the germline V gene. The V end lost 2 bases, the J end lost 1 base, and 9 bases lay between the germline ends. The CDR3 contains 15 residues. Here the CDR3 DNA reads TGTGCCAGCAGCGTTCAGGGGATGAACACCGGGGAGCTGTTTTTT. This sequence encodes CASSVQGMNTGELFF.